The 14 T cell receptor beta chains reported below all come from one sample, sequenced in a study of regulatory T cells in long-lasting Graves disease. Library construction for TCR beta used iRepertoire HTBI primers and Arm-PCR of CDR3 regions. Each CDR3 protein gets one entry after TCRdb re-called the multiplex PCR reads with MiXCR. Counted here are around 250,000 distinct CDR3 sequences, around a sixth occurring once; the ten biggest clones make up about 14%. Time point described: newly diagnosed GD, antithyroid drugs for less than 3 months. The TCR library was made from RNA extracted from PBMCs. These data were likewise used in another study, on T cells in Graves' hyperthyroidism and ophthalmopathy.

Sequences were derived from peripheral blood mononuclear cells (PBMCs), sampled at new diagnosis, from a patient treated with antithyroid drugs. All receptors derive from a woman in her twenties or thirties with Graves disease.

This clonotype was counted many times. The CDR3 DNA reads TGTGCCAGCAGCCAAGCCGGGACAGGGACCTACGAGCAGTACTTC. The encoded protein is CASSQAGTGTYEQYF. The chain is built from TRBV3-1 and TRBJ2-7, with 9 nucleotides matching TRBD1. With 1 base clipped from V and 2 bases from J, the junction kept 3 bases outside the gene matches. There are 15 residues in the CDR3. Germline CDR1 is LGHDT and CDR2 is YNNKEL (reference sequence).

This clonotype showed up many times. This chain connects TRBV7-2 to TRBJ1-5; 8 nucleotides line up with TRBD1. The germline CDR1 and CDR2 sequences are SGHTA and FQGNSA. With V trimmed by 1 base and J by 4 bases, 0 bases remained unmatched. CDR3 length equals 14 residues. The CDR3 DNA reads TGTGCCAGCAGCTTAGGACAGGGGAATCAGCCCCAGCATTTT. It is translated as CASSLGQGNQPQHF.

The table lists this clonotype with many counts. The chain has TRBV5-1 and TRBJ1-1; no clear D gene. The CDR3 is 13 residues long. CDR1 and CDR2 (germline): SGHRS, YFSETQ. Trimming cost V 3 bases and J 4 bases, with 10 bases left between them. DNA of the CDR3: TGCGCCAGCAGCTCCGACACCTTCACTGAAGCTTTCTTT. Translating gives CASSSDTFTEAFF.

This clonotype showed up many times. The rearrangement joins TRBV5-1 to TRBJ2-1; the D gene could be TRBD1 or TRBD2 (5 bases each). This CDR3 spans 11 amino acids. From germline, CDR1 is SGHRS and CDR2 YFSETQ. V lost 4 bases and J 10 bases, leaving 9 bases between the germline ends. In DNA form, the CDR3 reads TGCGCCAGCAGCCGAGAGGGGGAGCAGTTCTTC. As protein: CASSREGEQFF.

This chain uses TRBV28 with TRBJ2-2, with D unclear. Germline CDR1 and CDR2: MDHEN and SYDVKM. There are 13 residues in the CDR3. The V and J ends lost 6 bases and 5 bases respectively, with 10 bases between them. The CDR3, as DNA: TGTGCCAGCAGCCTCATAGGGACCGGGGAGCTGTTTTTT. Residues: CASSLIGTGELFF.

The chain is built from TRBV19 and TRBJ1-1; 8 bases align to TRBD1. The germline V gene encodes CDR1 LNHDA and CDR2 SQIVND (reference sequence). The J segment lost 2 bases and the V segment lost 4 bases, leaving 3 bases of the junction unmatched. The length of the CDR3 is 14 residues. The CDR3 nucleotides are TGTGCCAGTAGTAAACAGGGGGGTAACACTGAAGCTTTCTTT. Protein sequence: CASSKQGGNTEAFF.

This clonotype was picked up many times. This rearrangement joins TRBV5-5 to TRBJ2-7; TRBD1 matches at 10 bases. The ends lost 3 bases at V and 6 bases at J; junction bases unmatched: 12. Germline assignment: CDR1 SGHKS and CDR2 YYEKEE (reference sequence). The CDR3 extends over 16 amino acids. The CDR3 DNA sequence: TGTGCCAGCAGCTGGGGACAGGGGTTAGCCTTGGGCGAGCAGTACTTC. This codes for CASSWGQGLALGEQYF.

The gene calls are TRBV19 and TRBJ2-5, with 7 bases fitting TRBD1. Trimming cost V 1 base and J 5 bases; bases outside gene matches: 7. In germline, CDR1 is LNHDA, CDR2 SQIVND (reference sequence). This CDR3 spans 15 amino acids. The CDR3 nucleotides read TGTGCCAGTAGTATAGTTGAGGGGGCGCAGGAGACCCAGTACTTC. Amino acids: CASSIVEGAQETQYF. Full variable domain (missing parts from reference TRBV19 and TRBJ2-5): DGGITQSPKYLFRKEGQNVTLSCEQNLNHDAMYWYRQDPGQGLRLIYYSQIVNDFQKGDIAEGYSVSREKKESFPLTVTSAQKNPTAFYLCASSIVEGAQETQYFGPGTRLLVL.

This clonotype was seen many times. The rearrangement joins TRBV5-4 to TRBJ1-1, with unresolved D. CDR1 SGHNT and CDR2 YYREEE come from the germline V gene (reference sequence). V was shortened by 3 bases and J by 2 bases, with 14 bases between the two germline ends. CDR3 length: 15 amino acids. CDR3: CASSSWTSGNTEAFF. The CDR3 bases are TGTGCCAGCAGCTCCTGGACGTCGGGTAACACTGAAGCTTTCTTT.

To note about this clonotype: A read error may be the cause here, since a much bigger clone is one base away. The chain combines TRBV2 with TRBJ1-4; D is undetermined. V was trimmed by 4 bases and J by 3 bases, leaving 3 bases between them. The CDR3 runs 12 residues. Germline V CDR1 and CDR2: SNHLY, FYNNEI. The CDR3 DNA reads TGTGCCAGCAGTGCAGCTAATGAAAAACTGTTTTTT. It translates to CASSAANEKLFF.

This clonotype was seen repeatedly, ten times or more. The junction departs from germline at one end; a sequencing error may be responsible. The V call is TRBV5-1, the J call TRBJ1-1; D is possibly TRBD1 (6 bases). Germline V gene sequence: CDR1 SGHRS, CDR2 YFSETQ. CDR3 length equals 13 residues. The CDR3 DNA is TGTGCCAGCAGCGGGACATCGAACACTGAAGCTTTCTTT. This sequence encodes CASSGTSNTEAFF.

J is TRBJ2-5 and V is TRBV7-9; tentatively, D is TRBD2 (6 bases). The V gene lost 5 bases and the J gene lost 1 base, with 20 bases spanning the gap. CDR1 and CDR2 (germline): SEHNR, FQNEAQ (reference sequence). The length of the CDR3 is 17 residues. CDR3 in amino acids: CASSPRWRGDFQETQYF. The CDR3 bases are TGTGCCAGCAGCCCCAGGTGGCGGGGAGATTTCCAAGAGACCCAGTACTTC.

Details on this clonotype: A read error likely explains this, since a far larger clone differs by one base. CDR3 sequence reads: CAGSLRMTEAFF. The CDR3 DNA reads as TGTGCCGGCAGTTTAAGGATGACTGAAGCTTTCTTT. J is TRBJ1-1 and V is TRBV6-5; D remains ambiguous. The CDR3 totals 12 residues. Germline V gene data show CDR1 as MNHEY and CDR2 as SVGAGI.

This clonotype has ten or more counts. The rearrangement uses TRBV5-1 and TRBJ1-1; D is perhaps TRBD1 (5 bases). Trimming removed 0 bases from V and 4 bases from J, with 7 bases in between. Germline CDR1 reads SGHRS; CDR2 reads YFSETQ. The CDR3 is 13 amino acids. The CDR3 sequence: CASSLAGTTEAFF. The CDR3 bases are TGCGCCAGCAGCTTGGCCGGGACCACTGAAGCTTTCTTT.